These 7 T cell receptor beta chains were all obtained from the same sample, sequenced in a study of cytomegalovirus exposure and HLA in healthy donors. The PCR contained 60 Vbeta and 13 Jbeta primers. This table comes from immunoSEQ multiplex PCR, and its TCRdb copy is limited to in-frame clones, with some not included. In all, the sample yields around 190,000 clones. The sample taken for sequencing was PBMCs. The origin of the receptors is a woman aged 30 to 39 in good health and CMV-seropositive.

The V call is TRBV30, the J call TRBJ2-2, with 9 bases that match TRBD2. After removal of 1 base from V and 7 bases from J, the junction contained 7 bases not matched to a gene. The CDR3 is 15 amino acids. Germline assignment: CDR1 GTSNPN and CDR2 SVGIG (reference sequence). The CDR3 sequence is CAWSGQAGGGGELFF. The CDR3 bases are TGTGCCTGGAGTGGTCAAGCGGGAGGAGGCGGGGAGCTGTTTTTT. The variable domain in full, with the rest retrieved from reference TRBV30 and TRBJ2-2, is SQTIHQWPATLVQPVGSPLSLECTVEGTSNPNLYWYRQAAGRGLQLLFYSVGIGQISSEVPQNLSASRPQDRQFILSSKKLLLSDSGFYLCAWSGQAGGGGELFFGEGSRLTVL.

The chain links TRBV5-1 to TRBJ1-6, with 9 bases aligning to TRBD1. The CDR3 loop spans 14 amino acids. Germline-derived CDR1 and CDR2 are SGHRS and YFSETQ. Losses at the gene ends were 4 bases for V and 7 bases for J; bases not matched to a gene: 3. The CDR3 DNA is TGCGCCAGCAGCGTCGACAGGGGGAATTCACCCCTCCACTTT. It translates to CASSVDRGNSPLHF.

The CDR3 loop reads CASSSGNMNTEAFF. Here the CDR3 DNA reads TGTGCCAGCAGTTCTGGCAATATGAACACTGAAGCTTTCTTT. The chain has TRBV6-6 and TRBJ1-1; D gene uncertain. V was clipped by 4 bases and J by 0 bases, with 9 bases between them. CDR1 MNHNY and CDR2 SVGAGI come from the germline V gene (reference sequence). There are 14 residues in the CDR3.

The CDR3 region is CASSDFRLAGSTDTQYF. The CDR3 DNA reads TGTGCCAGCAGTGACTTCAGACTAGCGGGGAGCACAGATACGCAGTATTTT. The chain combines TRBV6-1 with TRBJ2-3, with 11 bases identical to TRBD2. The V gene's germline CDR1 is MNHNS and CDR2 SASEGT. The CDR3 loop spans 17 amino acids. Trimming took 3 bases from V and 0 from J; bases not matched to a gene: 5.

CDR3 coding DNA: TGCAGCGTTTTTGTAGGTCCAGGACAGGGGAGCAGAGGCTATGGCTACACCTTC. Protein: CSVFVGPGQGSRGYGYTF. The chain links TRBV29-1 to TRBJ1-2; 9 positions match TRBD1. The germline gives CDR1 SQVTM, CDR2 ANQGSEA. V lost 5 bases to trimming and J lost 4 bases; unmatched junction nucleotides: 20. This CDR3 is 18 amino acids long.

The chain combines TRBV7-2 with TRBJ1-1; tentatively, D is TRBD1 (5 bases). CDR1 SGHTA and CDR2 FQGNSA come from the germline V gene. Between the trimmed V and J ends, which lost 2 bases and 3 bases, there was a span of 13 bases. The CDR3 spans 15 residues. DNA of the CDR3: TGTGCCAGCAGCTTAATGTCCGGGGGGGACACTGAAGCTTTCTTT. It is translated as CASSLMSGGDTEAFF.

The rearrangement uses TRBV7-2 and TRBJ2-6; TRBD1 is a possible D gene (6 bases). Trimming took 1 base from V and 8 from J, leaving 9 bases between them. The germline gives CDR1 SGHTA, CDR2 FQGNSA. This CDR3 spans 14 amino acids. The CDR3 is CASSLVRGTNVLTF. The CDR3 DNA reads as TGTGCCAGCAGCTTAGTCAGGGGAACCAACGTCCTGACTTTC.